This T cell receptor (beta chain) emerged from a study of T cells in Graves' hyperthyroidism and ophthalmopathy. Amplified regions were TCR beta CDR3 sequences from RNA transcripts. A first-round RT-PCR of the TCR CDR3 used the HTBI primer set. TCRdb re-called the multiplex PCR reads through MiXCR, storing one row per CDR3 protein. The sample lists roughly 290,000 distinct CDR3 sequences, about an eighth occurring once. This clonotype has a count of ten or more. Per germline, CDR1 SGHRS and CDR2 YFSETQ. CDR3 length equals 13 residues. Trimming cost V 4 bases and J 5 bases, with 9 bases left between them.

The sequenced sample was blood. V and J are TRBV5-1 and TRBJ2-2, with D hard to call. The sequence was obtained from a woman aged 30 to 39 with Graves' hyperthyroidism that later progressed to Graves' ophthalmopathy. The CDR3 DNA reads as TGCGCCAGCAGCCCGTACTTTACCGGGGAGCTGTTTTTT. Protein sequence: CASSPYFTGELFF.